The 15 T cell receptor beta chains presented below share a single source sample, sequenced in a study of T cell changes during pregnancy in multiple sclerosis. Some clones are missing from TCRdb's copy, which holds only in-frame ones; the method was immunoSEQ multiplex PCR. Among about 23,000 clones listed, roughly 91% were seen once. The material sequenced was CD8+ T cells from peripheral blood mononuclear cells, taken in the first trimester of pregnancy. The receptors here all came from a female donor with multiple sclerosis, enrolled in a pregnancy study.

As DNA, the CDR3 is TGTGCCAGCAGGAAGTTTATAGACAGGGGGTCAGAGGGCTACACCTTC. As protein: CASRKFIDRGSEGYTF. V gene TRBV27 combines with J gene TRBJ1-2; 9 bases line up with TRBD1. With V trimmed by 6 bases and J by 8 bases, 16 bases remained unmatched. The CDR3 is 16 residues long. Germline V gene data show CDR1 as MNHEY and CDR2 as SMNVEV (reference sequence).

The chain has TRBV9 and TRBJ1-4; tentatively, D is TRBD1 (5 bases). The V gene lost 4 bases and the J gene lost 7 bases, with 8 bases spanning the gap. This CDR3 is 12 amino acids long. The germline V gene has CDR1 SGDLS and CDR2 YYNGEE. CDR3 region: CASSSGGEKLFF. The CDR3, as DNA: TGTGCCAGCAGCTCCGGGGGTGAAAAACTGTTTTTT.

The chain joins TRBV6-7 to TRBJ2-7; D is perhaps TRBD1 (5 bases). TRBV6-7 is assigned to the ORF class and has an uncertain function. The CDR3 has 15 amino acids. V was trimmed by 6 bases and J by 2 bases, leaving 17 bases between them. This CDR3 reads CASSTSGSGTYEQYF. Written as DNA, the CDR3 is TGTGCCAGCAGCACATCAGGGTCAGGAACCTACGAGCAGTACTTC.

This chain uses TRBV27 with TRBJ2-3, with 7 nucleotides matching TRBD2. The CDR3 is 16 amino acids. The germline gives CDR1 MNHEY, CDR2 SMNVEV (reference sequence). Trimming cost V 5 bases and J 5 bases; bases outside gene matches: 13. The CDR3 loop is CASSLTSARVGDTQYF. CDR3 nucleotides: TGTGCCAGCAGTCTCACTAGCGCCAGGGTTGGAGATACGCAGTATTTT.

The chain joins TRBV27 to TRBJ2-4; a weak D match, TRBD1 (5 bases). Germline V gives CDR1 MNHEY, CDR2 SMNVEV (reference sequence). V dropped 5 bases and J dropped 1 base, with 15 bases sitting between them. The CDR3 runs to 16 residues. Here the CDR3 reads CASSLRQPYAKNIQYF. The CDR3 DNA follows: TGTGCCAGCAGTCTTAGACAGCCTTATGCCAAAAACATTCAGTACTTC.

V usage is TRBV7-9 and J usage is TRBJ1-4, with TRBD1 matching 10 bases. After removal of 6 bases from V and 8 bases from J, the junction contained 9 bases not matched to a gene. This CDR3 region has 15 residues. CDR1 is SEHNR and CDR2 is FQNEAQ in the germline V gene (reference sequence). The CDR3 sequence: CASSLPGQGYEKLFF. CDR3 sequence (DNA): TGTGCCAGCAGTCTCCCGGGACAGGGGTACGAAAAACTGTTTTTT. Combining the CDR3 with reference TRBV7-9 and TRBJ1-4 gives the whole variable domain DTGVSQNPRHKITKRGQNVTFRCDPISEHNRLYWYRQTLGQGPEFLTYFQNEAQLEKSRLLSDRFSAERPKGSFSTLEIQRTEQGDSAMYLCASSLPGQGYEKLFFGSGTQLSVL.

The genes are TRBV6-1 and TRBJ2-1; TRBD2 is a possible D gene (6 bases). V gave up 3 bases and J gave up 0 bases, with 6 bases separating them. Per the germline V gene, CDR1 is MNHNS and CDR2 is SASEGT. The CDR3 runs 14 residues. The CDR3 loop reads CASSDGSSYNEQFF. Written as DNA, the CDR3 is TGTGCCAGCAGTGACGGGAGCTCCTACAATGAGCAGTTCTTC.

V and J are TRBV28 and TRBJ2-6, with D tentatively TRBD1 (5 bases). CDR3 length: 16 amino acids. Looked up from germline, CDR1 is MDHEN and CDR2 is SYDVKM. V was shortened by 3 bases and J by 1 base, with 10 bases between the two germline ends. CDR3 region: CASSFHRSSGANVLTF. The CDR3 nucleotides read TGTGCCAGCAGTTTTCACAGGAGTTCTGGGGCCAACGTCCTGACTTTC.

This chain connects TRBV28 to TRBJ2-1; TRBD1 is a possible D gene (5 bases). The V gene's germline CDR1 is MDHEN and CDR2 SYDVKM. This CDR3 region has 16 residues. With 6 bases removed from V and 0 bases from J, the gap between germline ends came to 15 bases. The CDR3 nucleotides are TGTGCCAGCAGCGCCAGGGTCCGAAGCTCCTACAATGAGCAGTTCTTC. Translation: CASSARVRSSYNEQFF.

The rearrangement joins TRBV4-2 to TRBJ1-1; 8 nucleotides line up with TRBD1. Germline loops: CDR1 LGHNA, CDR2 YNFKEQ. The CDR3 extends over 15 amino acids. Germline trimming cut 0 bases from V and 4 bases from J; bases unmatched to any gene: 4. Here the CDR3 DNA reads TGTGCCAGCAGCCAAGATCGGCAGGGGGCCACTGAAGCTTTCTTT. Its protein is CASSQDRQGATEAFF.

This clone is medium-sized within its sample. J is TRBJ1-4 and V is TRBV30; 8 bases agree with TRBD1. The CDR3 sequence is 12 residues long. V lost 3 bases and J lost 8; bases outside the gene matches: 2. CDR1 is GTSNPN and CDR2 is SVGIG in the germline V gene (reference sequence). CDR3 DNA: TGTGCCTGGAGCAGGGGGCGCGAAAAACTGTTTTTT. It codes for CAWSRGREKLFF.

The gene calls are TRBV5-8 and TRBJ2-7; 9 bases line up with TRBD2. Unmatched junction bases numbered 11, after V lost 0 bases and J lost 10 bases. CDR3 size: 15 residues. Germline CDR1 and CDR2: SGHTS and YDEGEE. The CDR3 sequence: CASSLGLAEIVSQYF. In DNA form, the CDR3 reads TGTGCCAGCAGCTTGGGACTAGCGGAAATCGTGAGCCAGTACTTC. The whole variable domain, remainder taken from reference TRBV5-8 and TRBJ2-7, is EAGVTQSPTHLIKTRGQQATLRCSPISGHTSVYWYQQALGLGLQFLLWYDEGEERNRGNFPPRFSGRQFPNYSSELNVNALELEDSALYLCASSLGLAEIVSQYFGPGTRLTVT.

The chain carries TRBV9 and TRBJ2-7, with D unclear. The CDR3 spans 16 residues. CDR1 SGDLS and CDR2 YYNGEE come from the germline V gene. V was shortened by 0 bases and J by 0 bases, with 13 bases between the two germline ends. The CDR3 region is CASSVGKSADSYEQYF. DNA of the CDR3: TGTGCCAGCAGCGTAGGTAAAAGCGCCGACTCCTACGAGCAGTACTTC. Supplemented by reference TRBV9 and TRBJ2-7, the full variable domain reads DSGVTQTPKHLITATGQRVTLRCSPRSGDLSVYWYQQSLDQGLQFLIQYYNGEERAKGNILERFSAQQFPDLHSELNLSSLELGDSALYFCASSVGKSADSYEQYFGPGTRLTVT.

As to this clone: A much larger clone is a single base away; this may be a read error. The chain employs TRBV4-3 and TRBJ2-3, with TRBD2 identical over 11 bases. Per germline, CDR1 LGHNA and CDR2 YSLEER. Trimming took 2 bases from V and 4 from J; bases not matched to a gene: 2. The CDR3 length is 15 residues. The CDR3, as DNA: TGCGCCAGCAGCCAAACTAGCGGGAGTCCAGATACGCAGTATTTT. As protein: CASSQTSGSPDTQYF.

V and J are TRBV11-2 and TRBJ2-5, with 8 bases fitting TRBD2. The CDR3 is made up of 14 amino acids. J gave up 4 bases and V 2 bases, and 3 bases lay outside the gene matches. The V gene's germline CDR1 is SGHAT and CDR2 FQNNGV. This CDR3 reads CASSLSGRGETQYF. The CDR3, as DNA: TGTGCCAGCAGCTTAAGCGGGAGAGGAGAGACCCAGTACTTC.